This TCR beta chain was observed in a study of T cell changes during pregnancy in multiple sclerosis. V shed 1 base, J shed 6 bases, and the junction held 5 bases outside the gene matches. The CDR3 has 16 residues. CDR1 and CDR2 (germline): SGHTA, FQGTGA. Sequencing was performed with immunoSEQ multiplex PCR; in TCRdb, only in-frame clones are kept and a portion is missing. The top ten clones hold approximately 0.88% of a sample with approximately 100,000 clones, approximately 94% of them seen once. This clone was counted once. The sequencing here drew on peripheral blood, taken before pregnancy. This TCR was recovered from a female donor with multiple sclerosis, enrolled in a pregnancy study. V and J are TRBV7-3 and TRBJ2-2; 10 positions match TRBD1. CDR3 amino acids: CASSLMGGQGSGELFF. CDR3 DNA sequence: TGTGCCAGCAGCTTAATGGGGGGACAGGGGTCCGGGGAGCTGTTTTTT. Complete variable domain (other parts from reference TRBV7-3 and TRBJ2-2): GAGVSQTPSNKVTEKGKYVELRCDPISGHTALYWYRQSLGQGPEFLIYFQGTGAADDSGLPNDRFFAVRPEGSVSTLKIQRTERGDSAVYLCASSLMGGQGSGELFFGEGSRLTVL.